The clone carrying this T cell receptor (beta chain) was detected only once. Its cognate antigen is unknown. Only in-frame clones appear in the TCRdb table, and some are missing; sequencing was by immunoSEQ multiplex PCR. The table records roughly 150,000 clones, 91% of them present only once. This entry belongs to a study of T cell responses to AZD1222 COVID-19 vaccine. Background on the study: Second-dose timings of about 4 or about 12 weeks were pooled.

Overall study results and limits: Repertoires were sampled only after the peak T cell response. The CD4 TCRs associated with vaccination extended across spike and predominated at 160-218 and 743-854. Spike-specific TCR depth and breadth grew after two AZD1222 doses.

The germline V gene encodes CDR1 LNHNV and CDR2 YYDKDF (reference sequence). This CDR3 spans 16 amino acids. V trimming: 0 bases; J trimming: 3 bases; junction bases outside the gene matches: 6. The input for sequencing was peripheral blood, taken on day 0 of AZD1222 vaccination. The TCR originated in an adult in good health. The chain links TRBV15 to TRBJ2-3; TRBD2 matches 7 bases. The CDR3 sequence is CATSREAGVGTDTQYF. DNA of the CDR3: TGTGCCACCAGCAGAGAGGCGGGAGTTGGAACAGATACGCAGTATTTT.